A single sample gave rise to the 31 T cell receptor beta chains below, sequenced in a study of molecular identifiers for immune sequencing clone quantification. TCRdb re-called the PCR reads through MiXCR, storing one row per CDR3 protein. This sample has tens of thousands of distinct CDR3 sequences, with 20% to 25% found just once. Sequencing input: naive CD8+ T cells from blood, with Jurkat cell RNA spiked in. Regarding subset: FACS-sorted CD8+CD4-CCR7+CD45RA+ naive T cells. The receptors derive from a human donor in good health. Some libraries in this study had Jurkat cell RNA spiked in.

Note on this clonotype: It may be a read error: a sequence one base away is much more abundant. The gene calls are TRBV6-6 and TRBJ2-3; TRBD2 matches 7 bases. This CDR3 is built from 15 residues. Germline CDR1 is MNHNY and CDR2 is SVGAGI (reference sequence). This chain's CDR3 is CACSRTGTKTDTQYF. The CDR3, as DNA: TGTGCCTGCAGCCGGACCGGGACTAAGACAGATACGCAGTATTTT.

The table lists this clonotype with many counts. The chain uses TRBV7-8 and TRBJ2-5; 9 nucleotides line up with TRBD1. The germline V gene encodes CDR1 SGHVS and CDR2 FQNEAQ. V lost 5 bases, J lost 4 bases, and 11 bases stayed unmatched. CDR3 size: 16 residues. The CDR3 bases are TGTGCCAGCAGCCACTTATGGGGACAGGGTCCAGAGACCCAGTACTTC. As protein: CASSHLWGQGPETQYF.

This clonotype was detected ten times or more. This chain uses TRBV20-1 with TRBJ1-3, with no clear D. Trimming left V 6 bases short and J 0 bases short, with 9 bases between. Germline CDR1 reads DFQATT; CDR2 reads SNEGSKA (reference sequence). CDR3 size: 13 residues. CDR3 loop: CSAVGFSGNTIYF. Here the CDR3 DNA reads TGCAGTGCCGTCGGCTTCTCTGGAAACACCATATATTTT.

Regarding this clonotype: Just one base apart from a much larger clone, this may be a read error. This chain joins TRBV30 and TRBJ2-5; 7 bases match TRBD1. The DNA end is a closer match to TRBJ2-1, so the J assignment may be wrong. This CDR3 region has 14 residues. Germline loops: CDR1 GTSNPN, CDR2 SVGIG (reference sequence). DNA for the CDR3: TGTGCCTGGAGTGTGGCAGGGGGACAAGAGACCCAGTTCTTC. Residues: CAWSVAGGQETQFF.

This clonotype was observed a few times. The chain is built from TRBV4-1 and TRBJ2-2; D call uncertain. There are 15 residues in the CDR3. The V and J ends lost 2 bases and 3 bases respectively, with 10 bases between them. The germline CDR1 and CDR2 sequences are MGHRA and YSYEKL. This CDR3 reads CASSQFLQYTGELFF. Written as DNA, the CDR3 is TGCGCCAGCAGCCAATTCTTACAGTACACCGGGGAGCTGTTTTTT.

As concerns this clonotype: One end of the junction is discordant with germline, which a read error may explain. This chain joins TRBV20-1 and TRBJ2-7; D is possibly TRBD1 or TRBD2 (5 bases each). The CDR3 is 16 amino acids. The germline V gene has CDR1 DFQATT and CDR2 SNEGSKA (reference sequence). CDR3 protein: CSARGPDGALYYEQYF. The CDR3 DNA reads TGCAGTGCCAGAGGGCCCGACGGGGCGCTTTACTACGAGCAGTACTTC.

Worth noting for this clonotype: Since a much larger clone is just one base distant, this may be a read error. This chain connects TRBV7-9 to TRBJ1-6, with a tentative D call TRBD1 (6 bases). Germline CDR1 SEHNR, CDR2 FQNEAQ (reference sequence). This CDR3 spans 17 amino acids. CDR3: CASSPLVFGTKDSLLHF. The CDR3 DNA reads TGTGCCAGCAGCCCCCTAGTTTTTGGGACAAAGGATTCACTCCTCCACTTT.

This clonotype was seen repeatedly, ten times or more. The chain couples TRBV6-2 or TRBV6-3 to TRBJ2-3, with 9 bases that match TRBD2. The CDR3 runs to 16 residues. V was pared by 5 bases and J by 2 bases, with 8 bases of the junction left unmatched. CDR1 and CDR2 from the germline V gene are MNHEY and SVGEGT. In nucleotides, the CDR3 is TGTGCCAGCAGTCAACGAGCGGGGGGAAACACAGATACGCAGTATTTT. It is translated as CASSQRAGGNTDTQYF.

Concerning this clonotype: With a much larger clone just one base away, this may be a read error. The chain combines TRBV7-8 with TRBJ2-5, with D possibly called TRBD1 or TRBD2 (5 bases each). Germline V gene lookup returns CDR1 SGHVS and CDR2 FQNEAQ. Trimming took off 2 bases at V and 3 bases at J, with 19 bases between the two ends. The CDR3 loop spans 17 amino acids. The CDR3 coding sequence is TGTGCCAGCAGCTTACAGGGTCCCTCACCGAGGGAAGAGACCCAGTACTTC. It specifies CASSLQGPSPREETQYF.

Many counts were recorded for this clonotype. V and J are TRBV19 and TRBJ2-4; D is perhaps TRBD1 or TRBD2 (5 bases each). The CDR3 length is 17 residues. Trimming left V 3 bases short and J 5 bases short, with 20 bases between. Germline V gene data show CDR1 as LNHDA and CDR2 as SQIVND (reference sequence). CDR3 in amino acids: CASSIMPPGRAENIQYF. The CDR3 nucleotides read TGTGCCAGTAGTATCATGCCGCCGGGGCGTGCCGAAAACATTCAGTACTTC. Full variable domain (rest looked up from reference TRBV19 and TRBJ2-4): DGGITQSPKYLFRKEGQNVTLSCEQNLNHDAMYWYRQDPGQGLRLIYYSQIVNDFQKGDIAEGYSVSREKKESFPLTVTSAQKNPTAFYLCASSIMPPGRAENIQYFGAGTRLSVL.

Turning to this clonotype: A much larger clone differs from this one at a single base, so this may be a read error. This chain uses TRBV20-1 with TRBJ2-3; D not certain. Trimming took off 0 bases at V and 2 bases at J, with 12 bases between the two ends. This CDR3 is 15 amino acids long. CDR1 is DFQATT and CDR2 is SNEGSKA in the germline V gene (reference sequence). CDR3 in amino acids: CSARDLGINTDTQYF. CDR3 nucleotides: TGCAGTGCTAGAGATCTTGGGATTAACACAGATACGCAGTATTTT.

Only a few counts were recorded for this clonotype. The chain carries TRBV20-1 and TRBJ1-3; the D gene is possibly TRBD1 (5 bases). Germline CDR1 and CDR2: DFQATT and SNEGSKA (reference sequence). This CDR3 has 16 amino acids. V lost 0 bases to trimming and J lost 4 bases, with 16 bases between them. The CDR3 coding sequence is TGCAGTGCTAGAGATCGACAGTCTCGTGAGGGAAACACCATATATTTT. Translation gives CSARDRQSREGNTIYF.

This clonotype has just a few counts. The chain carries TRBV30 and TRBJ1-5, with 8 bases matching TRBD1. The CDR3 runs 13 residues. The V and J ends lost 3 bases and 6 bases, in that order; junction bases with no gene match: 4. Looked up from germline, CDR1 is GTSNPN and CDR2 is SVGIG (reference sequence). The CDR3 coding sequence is TGTGCCTGGAGCGACACAGGGGGTCAGCCCCAGCATTTT. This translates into CAWSDTGGQPQHF.

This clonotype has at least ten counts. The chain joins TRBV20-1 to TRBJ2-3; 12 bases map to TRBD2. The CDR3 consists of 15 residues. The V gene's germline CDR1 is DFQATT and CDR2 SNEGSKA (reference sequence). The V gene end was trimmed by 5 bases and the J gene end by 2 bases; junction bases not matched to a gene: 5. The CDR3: CSAFRTSGDTDTQYF. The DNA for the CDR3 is TGCAGTGCTTTTAGGACTAGCGGGGACACAGATACGCAGTATTTT.

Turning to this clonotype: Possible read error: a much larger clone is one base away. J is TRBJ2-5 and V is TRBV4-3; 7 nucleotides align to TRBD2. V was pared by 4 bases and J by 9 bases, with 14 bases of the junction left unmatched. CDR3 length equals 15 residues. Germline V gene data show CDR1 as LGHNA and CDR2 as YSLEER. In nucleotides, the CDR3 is TGCGCCAGCAGCCCCGGGCTAGCGGAGGGCTCCGCCCAGTACTTC. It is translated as CASSPGLAEGSAQYF.

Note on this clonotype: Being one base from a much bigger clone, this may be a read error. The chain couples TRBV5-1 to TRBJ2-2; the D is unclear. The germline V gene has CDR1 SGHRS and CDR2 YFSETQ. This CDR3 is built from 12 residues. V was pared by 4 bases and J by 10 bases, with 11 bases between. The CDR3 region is CASSPVGVELFF. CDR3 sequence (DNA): TGCGCCAGCAGCCCCGTTGGTGTGGAGCTGTTTTTT.

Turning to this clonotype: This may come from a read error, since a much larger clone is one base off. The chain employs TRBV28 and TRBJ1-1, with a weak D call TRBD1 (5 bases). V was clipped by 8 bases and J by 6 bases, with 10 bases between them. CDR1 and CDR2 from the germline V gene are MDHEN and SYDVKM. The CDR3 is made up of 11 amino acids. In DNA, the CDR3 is TGTGCCAGCTGGGGGGGTTCTGAAGCTTTCTTT. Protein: CASWGGSEAFF.

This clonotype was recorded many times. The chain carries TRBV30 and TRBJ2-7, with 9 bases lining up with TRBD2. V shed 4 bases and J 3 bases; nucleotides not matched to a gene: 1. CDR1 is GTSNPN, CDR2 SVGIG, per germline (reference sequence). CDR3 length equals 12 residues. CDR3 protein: CAWNSGGYEQYF. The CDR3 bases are TGTGCCTGGAATAGCGGGGGCTACGAGCAGTACTTC.

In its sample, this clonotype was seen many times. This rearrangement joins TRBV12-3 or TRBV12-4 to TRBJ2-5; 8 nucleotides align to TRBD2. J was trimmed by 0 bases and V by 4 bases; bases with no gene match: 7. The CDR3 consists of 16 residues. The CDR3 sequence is CASSSLIAGHQETQYF. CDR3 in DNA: TGTGCCAGCAGTTCATTGATAGCGGGACACCAAGAGACCCAGTACTTC.

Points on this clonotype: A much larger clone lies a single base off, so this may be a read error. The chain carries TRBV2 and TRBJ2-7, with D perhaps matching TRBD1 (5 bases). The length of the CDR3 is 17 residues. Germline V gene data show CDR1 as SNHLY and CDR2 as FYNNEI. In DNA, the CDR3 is TGTGCCAGCAGTCCCCGCAAGTACGACAGCCCGACCGGCGAGCGGTACTTC. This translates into CASSPRKYDSPTGERYF.

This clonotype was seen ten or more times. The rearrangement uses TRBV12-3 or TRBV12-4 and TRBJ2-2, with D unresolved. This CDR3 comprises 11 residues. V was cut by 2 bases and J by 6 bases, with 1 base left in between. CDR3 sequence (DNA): TGTGCCAGCAGTTTACCCGGGGAGCTGTTTTTT. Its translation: CASSLPGELFF.

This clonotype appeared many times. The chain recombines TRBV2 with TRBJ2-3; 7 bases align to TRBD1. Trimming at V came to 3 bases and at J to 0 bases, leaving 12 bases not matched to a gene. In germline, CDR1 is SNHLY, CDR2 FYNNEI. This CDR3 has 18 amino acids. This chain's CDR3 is CASSDPRQGSSSTDTQYF. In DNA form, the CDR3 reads TGTGCCAGCAGTGACCCCCGACAGGGCTCGTCTAGCACAGATACGCAGTATTTT.

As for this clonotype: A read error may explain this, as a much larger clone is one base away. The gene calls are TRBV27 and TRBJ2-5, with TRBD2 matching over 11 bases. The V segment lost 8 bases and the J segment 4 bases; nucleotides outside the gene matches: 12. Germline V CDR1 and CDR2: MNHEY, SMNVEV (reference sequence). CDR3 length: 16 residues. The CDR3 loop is CASGATLAGVRETQYF. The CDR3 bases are TGTGCCAGCGGGGCGACACTAGCGGGAGTTCGAGAGACCCAGTACTTC.

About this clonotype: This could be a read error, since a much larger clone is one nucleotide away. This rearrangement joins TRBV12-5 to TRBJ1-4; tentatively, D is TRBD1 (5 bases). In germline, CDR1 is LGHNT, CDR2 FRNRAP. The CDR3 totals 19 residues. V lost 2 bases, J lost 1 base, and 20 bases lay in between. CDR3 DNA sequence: TGTGCTAGTGGTTTGCCACAAGCCAACGGGGGGGTAACTAATGAAAAACTGTTTTTT. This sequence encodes CASGLPQANGGVTNEKLFF.

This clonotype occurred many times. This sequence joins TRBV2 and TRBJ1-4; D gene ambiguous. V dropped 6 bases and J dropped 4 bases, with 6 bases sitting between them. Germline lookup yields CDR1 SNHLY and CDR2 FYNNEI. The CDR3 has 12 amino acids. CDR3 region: CASRYSNEKLFF. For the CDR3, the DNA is TGTGCCAGCAGGTACAGTAATGAAAAACTGTTTTTT.

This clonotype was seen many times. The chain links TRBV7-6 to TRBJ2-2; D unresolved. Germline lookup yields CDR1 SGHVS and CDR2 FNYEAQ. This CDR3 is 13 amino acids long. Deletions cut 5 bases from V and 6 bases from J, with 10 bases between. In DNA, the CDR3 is TGTGCCAGCAGCCCCTACGGAGCCGGGGAGCTGTTTTTT. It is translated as CASSPYGAGELFF.

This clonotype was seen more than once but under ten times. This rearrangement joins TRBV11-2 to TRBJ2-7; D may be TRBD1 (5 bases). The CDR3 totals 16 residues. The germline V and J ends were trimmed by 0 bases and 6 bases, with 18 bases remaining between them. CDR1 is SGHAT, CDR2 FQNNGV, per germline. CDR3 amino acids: CASSLDVSGPISEQYF. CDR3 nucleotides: TGTGCCAGCAGCTTAGATGTGTCAGGGCCTATTTCCGAGCAGTACTTC.

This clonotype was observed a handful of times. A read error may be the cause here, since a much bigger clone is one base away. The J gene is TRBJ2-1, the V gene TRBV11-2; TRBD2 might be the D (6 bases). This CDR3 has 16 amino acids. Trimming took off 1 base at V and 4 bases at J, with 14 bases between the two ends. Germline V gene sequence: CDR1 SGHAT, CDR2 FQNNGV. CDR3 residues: CASSLGGTGVYNEQFF. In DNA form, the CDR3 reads TGTGCCAGCAGCTTAGGAGGGACTGGCGTTTACAATGAGCAGTTCTTC.

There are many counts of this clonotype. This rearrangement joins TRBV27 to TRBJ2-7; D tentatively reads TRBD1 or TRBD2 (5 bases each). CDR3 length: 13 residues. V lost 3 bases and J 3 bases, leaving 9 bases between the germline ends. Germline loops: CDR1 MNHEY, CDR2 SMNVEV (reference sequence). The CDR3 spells CASSLGPDYEQYF. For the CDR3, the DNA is TGTGCCAGCAGTTTGGGACCCGACTACGAGCAGTACTTC.

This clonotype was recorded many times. CDR3 region: CSVEGLAGRPYEQYF. The CDR3 DNA follows: TGCAGCGTTGAAGGACTAGCGGGCAGACCCTACGAGCAGTACTTC. The chain couples TRBV29-1 to TRBJ2-7; 10 bases line up with TRBD2. The CDR3 is 15 residues long. After removal of 1 base from V and 2 bases from J, the junction contained 5 bases not matched to a gene. The germline V gene encodes CDR1 SQVTM and CDR2 ANQGSEA.

This CDR3 is CASSLLQEGGEQFF. CDR3 bases: TGTGCCAGCAGCTTACTACAGGAGGGTGGGGAGCAGTTCTTC. V is TRBV11-2 and J is TRBJ2-1, with a possible D match to TRBD2 (6 bases). Germline CDR1 is SGHAT and CDR2 is FQNNGV. V was pared by 2 bases and J by 10 bases, with 15 bases between. The CDR3 totals 14 residues.